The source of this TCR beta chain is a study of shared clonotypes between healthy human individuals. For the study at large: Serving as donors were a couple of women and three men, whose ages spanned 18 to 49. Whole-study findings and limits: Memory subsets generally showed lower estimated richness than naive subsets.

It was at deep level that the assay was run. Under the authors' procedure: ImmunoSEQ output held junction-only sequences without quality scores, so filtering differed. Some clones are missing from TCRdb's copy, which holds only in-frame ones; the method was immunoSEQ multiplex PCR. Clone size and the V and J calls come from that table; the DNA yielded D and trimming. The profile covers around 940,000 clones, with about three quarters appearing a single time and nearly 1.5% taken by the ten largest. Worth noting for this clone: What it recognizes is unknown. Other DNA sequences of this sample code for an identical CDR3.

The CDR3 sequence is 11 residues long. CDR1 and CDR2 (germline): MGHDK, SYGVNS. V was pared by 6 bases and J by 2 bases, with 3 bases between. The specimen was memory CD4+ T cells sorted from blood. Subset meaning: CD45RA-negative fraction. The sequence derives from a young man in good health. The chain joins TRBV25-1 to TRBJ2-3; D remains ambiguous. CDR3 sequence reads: CASRLTDTQYF. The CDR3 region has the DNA TGTGCCAGCAGACTCACAGATACGCAGTATTTT.